These T cell receptor beta chains were read from a single sample in a study of shared clonotypes between healthy human individuals. Libraries were prepared by immunoSEQ multiplex PCR; TCRdb keeps only in-frame clonotypes and omits some of them. The repertoire holds approximately 2.3 million clones, 90% to 95% seen once, with 0.35% to 0.5% in the top ten. The sequencing input was naive CD4+ T cells from PBMCs. The receptors here all came from a man aged 18 to 30 in good health. Some clones in this sample may be carry-over from other donors' samples. Both conserved end residues are part of each CDR3. A D gene is named only where the DNA matches it firmly. Size is omitted from some rows. Given values are once, few, many or a class for expanded clones.

j_call	clone_size	v_call	d_call	cdr3_nt	cdr3_aa
TRBJ1-2	NA	TRBV4-2	NA	TGTGCCAGCAGCCCTCGGACAGCTAACTATGGCTACACCTTC	CASSPRTANYGYTF
TRBJ2-7	NA	TRBV19	TRBD2	TGTGCCAGTAGTGCACAGAGGGTGTGGCTAGCGGGGACCAGGCGGGCCCACGAGCAGTACTTC	CASSAQRVWLAGTRRAHEQYF
TRBJ2-7	once	TRBV2	TRBD2	TGTGCCAGCTCTCTTCAGGGACTAGCGGGTTCCCACGAGCAGTACTTC	CASSLQGLAGSHEQYF
TRBJ2-7	NA	TRBV28	NA	TGTGCCAGCAGTTTATTGGCTCGGGAGCAGTACTTC	CASSLLAREQYF
TRBJ2-1	NA	TRBV11-2	NA	TGTGCCAGCAGCGCCAGCGGGCGTCCCCCCCATGAGCAGTTCTTC	CASSASGRPPHEQFF
TRBJ2-5	NA	TRBV30	TRBD1	TGTGCCTGGGGGACAGGGTCGGACCAAGAGACCCAGTACTTC	CAWGTGSDQETQYF
TRBJ2-7	NA	TRBV28	NA	TGTGCCAGCAGTTTATTGGGCCAAACCGAGCAGTACTTC	CASSLLGQTEQYF
TRBJ2-7	NA	TRBV7-8	TRBD2	TGTGCCAGCACCCGCGGGGGGACCACCTCCTACGAGCAGTACTTC	CASTRGGTTSYEQYF
TRBJ1-1	NA	TRBV19	TRBD1	TGTGCCAGTAGTCCTCGGACAGGGGGGGACACTGAAGCTTTCTTT	CASSPRTGGDTEAFF
TRBJ2-1	NA	TRBV18	NA	TGTGCCAGCTCACTGGGAGGAAACTACAATGAGCAGTTCTTC	CASSLGGNYNEQFF
TRBJ1-1	NA	TRBV7-2	TRBD1	TGTGCCAGCAGCTACGGGACAGGTCTCGAGGCTTTCTTT	CASSYGTGLEAFF
TRBJ2-5	NA	TRBV29-1	NA	TGCAGCGTTGATCCGTCGGGGGAGACCCAGTACTTC	CSVDPSGETQYF
TRBJ2-7	NA	TRBV6-5	NA	TGTGCCAGCAGTTACAATGCAGGAGTGTACGAGCAGTACTTC	CASSYNAGVYEQYF
TRBJ1-3	NA	TRBV6-6	NA	TGTGCCAGCAGCCTTTTGACAGAGGGAAACACCATATATTTT	CASSLLTEGNTIYF
TRBJ1-4	once	TRBV25-1	NA	TGTGCCAGCAGTGAAGTGAGGGAAAAACTGTTTTTT	CASSEVREKLFF
TRBJ2-1	once	TRBV25-1	NA	TGTGCCAGCAGTGGAAGAAGCTCCTACAATGAGCAGTTCTTC	CASSGRSSYNEQFF
TRBJ1-1	NA	TRBV5-1	NA	TGCGCCAGCAGCGTACAAACAACAGGGAGGAACACTGAAGCTTTCTTT	CASSVQTTGRNTEAFF
TRBJ1-2	NA	TRBV30	NA	TGTGCCGGCGCCAGGAAAGGCTATGGCTACACCTTC	CAGARKGYGYTF
TRBJ2-1	NA	TRBV18	TRBD2	TGTGCCAGCTCACCATTTGGCGGGAGCTCCTACAATGAGCAGTTCTTC	CASSPFGGSSYNEQFF